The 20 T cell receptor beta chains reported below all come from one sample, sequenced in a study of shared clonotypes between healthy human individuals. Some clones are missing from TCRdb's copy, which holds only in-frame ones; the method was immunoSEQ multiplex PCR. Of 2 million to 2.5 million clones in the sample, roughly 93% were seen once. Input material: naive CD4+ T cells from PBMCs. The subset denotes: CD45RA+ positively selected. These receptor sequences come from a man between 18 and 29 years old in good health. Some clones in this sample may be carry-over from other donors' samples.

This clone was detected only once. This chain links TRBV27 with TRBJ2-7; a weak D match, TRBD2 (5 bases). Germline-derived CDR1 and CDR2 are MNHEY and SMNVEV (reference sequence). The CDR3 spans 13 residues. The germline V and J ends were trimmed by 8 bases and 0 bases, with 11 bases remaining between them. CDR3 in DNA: TGTGCCAGCTCCAAGCGGACCTCCTACGAGCAGTACTTC. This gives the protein CASSKRTSYEQYF.

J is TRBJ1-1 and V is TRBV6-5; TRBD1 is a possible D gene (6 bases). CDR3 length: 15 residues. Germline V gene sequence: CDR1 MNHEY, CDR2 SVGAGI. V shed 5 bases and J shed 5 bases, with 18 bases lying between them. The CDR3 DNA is TGTGCCAGCAGTACGACCCTAGGGGGAGGAACTGAAGCTTTCTTT. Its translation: CASSTTLGGGTEAFF.

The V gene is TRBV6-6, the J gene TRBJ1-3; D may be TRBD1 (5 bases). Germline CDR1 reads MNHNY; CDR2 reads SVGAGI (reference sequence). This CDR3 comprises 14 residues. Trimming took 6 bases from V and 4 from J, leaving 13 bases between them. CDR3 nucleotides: TGTGCCAGCAGCCAAACAGGCTCCGGAAACACCATATATTTT. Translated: CASSQTGSGNTIYF.

For the CDR3, the DNA is TGTGCCAGCAGCTCGGGACAGAATAATGAAAAACTGTTTTTT. Translation gives CASSSGQNNEKLFF. The rearrangement joins TRBV7-9 to TRBJ1-4, with TRBD1 identical over 7 bases. With 4 bases clipped from V and 4 bases from J, the junction kept 3 bases outside the gene matches. The length of the CDR3 is 14 residues. The V gene's germline CDR1 is SEHNR and CDR2 FQNEAQ (reference sequence).

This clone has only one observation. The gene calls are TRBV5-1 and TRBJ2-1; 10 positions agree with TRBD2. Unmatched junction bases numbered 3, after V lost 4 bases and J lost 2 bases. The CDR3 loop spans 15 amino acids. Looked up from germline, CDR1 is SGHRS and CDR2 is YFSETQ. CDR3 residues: CASSGTSGTYNEQFF. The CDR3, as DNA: TGCGCCAGCAGCGGTACTAGCGGGACCTACAATGAGCAGTTCTTC.

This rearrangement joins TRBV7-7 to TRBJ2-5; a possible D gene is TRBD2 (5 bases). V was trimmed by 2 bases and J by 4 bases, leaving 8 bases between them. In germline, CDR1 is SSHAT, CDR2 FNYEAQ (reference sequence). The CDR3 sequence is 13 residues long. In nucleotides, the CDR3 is TGTGCCAGCAGCTTACGGGGTGGAGAGACCCAGTACTTC. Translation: CASSLRGGETQYF.

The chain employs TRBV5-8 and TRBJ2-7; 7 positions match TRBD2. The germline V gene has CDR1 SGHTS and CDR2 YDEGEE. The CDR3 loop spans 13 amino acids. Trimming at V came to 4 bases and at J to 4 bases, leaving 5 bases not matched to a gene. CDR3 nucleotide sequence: TGTGCCAGCAGCCCGGCGGGGGTTTACGAGCAGTACTTC. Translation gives CASSPAGVYEQYF.

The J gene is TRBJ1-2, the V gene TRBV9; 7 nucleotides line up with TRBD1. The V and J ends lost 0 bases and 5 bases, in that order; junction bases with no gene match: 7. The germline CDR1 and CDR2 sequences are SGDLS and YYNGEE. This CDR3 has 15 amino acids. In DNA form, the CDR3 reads TGTGCCAGCAGCGTAGCTTCTCCCAGGGGGTATGGCTACACCTTC. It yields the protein CASSVASPRGYGYTF.

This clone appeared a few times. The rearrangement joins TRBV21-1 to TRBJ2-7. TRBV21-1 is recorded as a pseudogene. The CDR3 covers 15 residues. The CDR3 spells CASSKAGTQGDEQYF. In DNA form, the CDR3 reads TGTGCCAGCAGCAAAGCCGGGACCCAAGGTGACGAGCAGTACTTC.

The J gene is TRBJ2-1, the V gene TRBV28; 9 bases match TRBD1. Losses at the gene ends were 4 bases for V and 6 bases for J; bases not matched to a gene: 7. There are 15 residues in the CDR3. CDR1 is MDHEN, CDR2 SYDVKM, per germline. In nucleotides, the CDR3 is TGTGCCAGCAGTTCACAGGGGGCCGGGTCCAATGAGCAGTTCTTC. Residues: CASSSQGAGSNEQFF.

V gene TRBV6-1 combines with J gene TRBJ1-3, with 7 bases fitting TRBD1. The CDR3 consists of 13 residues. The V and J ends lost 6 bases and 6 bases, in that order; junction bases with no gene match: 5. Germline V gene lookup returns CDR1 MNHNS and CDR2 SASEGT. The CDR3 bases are TGTGCCAGCAGAACAGGGGCGGCAAACACCATATATTTT. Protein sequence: CASRTGAANTIYF.

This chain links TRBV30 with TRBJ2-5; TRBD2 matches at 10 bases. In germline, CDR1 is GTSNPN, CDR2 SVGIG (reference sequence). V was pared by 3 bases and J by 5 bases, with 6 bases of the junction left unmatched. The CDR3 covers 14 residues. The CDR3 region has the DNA TGTGCCTGGAGCGGTAGCGGGAGGTGGGAGACCCAGTACTTC. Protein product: CAWSGSGRWETQYF.

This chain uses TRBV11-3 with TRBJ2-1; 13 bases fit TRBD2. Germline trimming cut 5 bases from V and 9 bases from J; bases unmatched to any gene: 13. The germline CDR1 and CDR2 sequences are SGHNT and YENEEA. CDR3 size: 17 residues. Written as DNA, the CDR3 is TGTGCCAGCAGCCGGTCGATACTAGCGGGAGGGTCGGTTGAGCAGTTCTTC. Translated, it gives CASSRSILAGGSVEQFF.

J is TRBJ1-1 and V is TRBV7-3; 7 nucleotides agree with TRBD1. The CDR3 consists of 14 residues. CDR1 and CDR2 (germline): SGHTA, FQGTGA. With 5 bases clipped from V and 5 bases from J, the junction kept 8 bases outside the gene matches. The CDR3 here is CASSPQGTGTEAFF. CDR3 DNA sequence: TGTGCCAGCAGCCCACAGGGGACGGGTACTGAAGCTTTCTTT.

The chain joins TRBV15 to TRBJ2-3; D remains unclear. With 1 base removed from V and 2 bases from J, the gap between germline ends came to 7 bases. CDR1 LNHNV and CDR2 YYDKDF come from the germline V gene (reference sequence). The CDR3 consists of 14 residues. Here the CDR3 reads CATSRGIPTDTQYF. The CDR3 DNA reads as TGTGCCACCAGCAGAGGCATCCCCACAGATACGCAGTATTTT.

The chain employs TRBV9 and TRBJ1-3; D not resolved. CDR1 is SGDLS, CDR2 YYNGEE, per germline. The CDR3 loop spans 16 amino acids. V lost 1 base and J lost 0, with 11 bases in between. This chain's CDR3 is CASSVTPGNSGNTIYF. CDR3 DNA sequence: TGTGCCAGCAGCGTAACCCCGGGGAACTCTGGAAACACCATATATTTT. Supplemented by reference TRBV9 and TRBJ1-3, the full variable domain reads DSGVTQTPKHLITATGQRVTLRCSPRSGDLSVYWYQQSLDQGLQFLIQYYNGEERAKGNILERFSAQQFPDLHSELNLSSLELGDSALYFCASSVTPGNSGNTIYFGEGSWLTVV.

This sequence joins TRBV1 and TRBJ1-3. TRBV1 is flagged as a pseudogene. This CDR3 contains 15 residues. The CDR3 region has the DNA TGCACCAGCTGCAGCCATAGGATACGCGGAAACACCATATATTTT. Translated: CTSCSHRIRGNTIYF.

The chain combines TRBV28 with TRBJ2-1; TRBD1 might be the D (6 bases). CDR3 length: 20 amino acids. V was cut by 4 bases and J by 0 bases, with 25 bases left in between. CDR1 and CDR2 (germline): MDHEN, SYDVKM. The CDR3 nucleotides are TGTGCCAGCAGTTACCCGGGCCCCGGTTATAGGGGGAGCTCCTACAATGAGCAGTTCTTC. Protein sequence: CASSYPGPGYRGSSYNEQFF. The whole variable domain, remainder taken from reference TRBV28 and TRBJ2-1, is DVKVTQSSRYLVKRTGEKVFLECVQDMDHENMFWYRQDPGLGLRLIYFSYDVKMKEKGDIPEGYSVSREKKERFSLILESASTNQTSMYLCASSYPGPGYRGSSYNEQFFGPGTRLTVL.

CDR3 DNA sequence: TGTGCCAGCACCCCTTTTAGCGCGAACACCGGGGAGCTGTTTTTT. Amino acids: CASTPFSANTGELFF. The V call is TRBV7-8, the J call TRBJ2-2; D may be TRBD2 (5 bases). V was trimmed by 7 bases and J by 0 bases, leaving 12 bases between them. Germline V gene lookup returns CDR1 SGHVS and CDR2 FQNEAQ. This CDR3 comprises 15 residues.

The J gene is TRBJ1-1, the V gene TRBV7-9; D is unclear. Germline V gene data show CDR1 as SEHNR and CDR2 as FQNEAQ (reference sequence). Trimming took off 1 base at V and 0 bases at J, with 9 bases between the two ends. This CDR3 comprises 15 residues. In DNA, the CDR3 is TGTGCCAGCAGCTTAGTTAAGGGCGTGAACACTGAAGCTTTCTTT. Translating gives CASSLVKGVNTEAFF.